This T cell receptor (beta chain) was obtained from a study of blood T cell repertoires in COVID-19. Libraries were prepared by immunoSEQ multiplex PCR; TCRdb keeps only in-frame clonotypes and omits some of them. In the table there are approximately 350,000 clones, around 89% of which are singletons. Sequenced input: PBMCs or T cells enriched from blood (not recorded which). The TCR comes from a man between 18 and 29 years old who had recovered from COVID-19.

This chain's CDR3 is CASSYTATRIRATDTQYF. CDR3 DNA: TGTGCCAGCAGCTACACGGCGACCAGGATCAGGGCGACAGATACGCAGTATTTT. The chain combines TRBV7-2 with TRBJ2-3; possibly TRBD1 for D (5 bases). The germline CDR1 and CDR2 sequences are SGHTA and FQGNSA. V shed 4 bases and J shed 3 bases, with 23 bases lying between them. There are 18 residues in the CDR3.